This TCR beta chain derives from a study of blood T cell repertoires in COVID-19. Produced via immunoSEQ multiplex PCR; TCRdb's table is partial and in-frame only. This sample has fewer than 250,000 clones, with 81% found just once. Deletions cut 2 bases from V and 4 bases from J, with 23 bases between. CDR1 is MDHEN, CDR2 SYDVKM, per germline. The CDR3 sequence is 18 residues long. The rearrangement links TRBV28 to TRBJ1-2; tentatively, D is TRBD1 (6 bases). Input material: PBMCs or T cells enriched from blood (not recorded which). This TCR was recovered from a woman aged 45-59 years with acute COVID-19. The chain's CDR3 is CASSLAVPTTGTSYGYTF. Written as DNA, the CDR3 is TGTGCCAGCAGTTTAGCTGTCCCGACCACAGGGACTAGCTATGGCTACACCTTC.